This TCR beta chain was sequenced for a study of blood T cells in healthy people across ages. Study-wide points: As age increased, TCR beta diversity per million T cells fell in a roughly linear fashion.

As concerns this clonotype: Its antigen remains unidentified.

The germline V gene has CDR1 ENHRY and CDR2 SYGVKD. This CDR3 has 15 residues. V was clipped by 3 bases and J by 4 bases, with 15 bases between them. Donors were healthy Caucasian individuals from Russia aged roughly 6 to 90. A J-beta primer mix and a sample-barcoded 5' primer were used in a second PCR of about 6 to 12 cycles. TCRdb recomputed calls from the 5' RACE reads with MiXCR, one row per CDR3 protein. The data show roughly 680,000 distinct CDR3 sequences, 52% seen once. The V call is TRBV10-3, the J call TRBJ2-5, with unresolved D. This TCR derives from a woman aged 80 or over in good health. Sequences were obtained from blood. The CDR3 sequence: CAISDSTTRGETQYF. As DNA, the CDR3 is TGTGCCATCAGTGATTCGACCACACGAGGAGAGACCCAGTACTTC.